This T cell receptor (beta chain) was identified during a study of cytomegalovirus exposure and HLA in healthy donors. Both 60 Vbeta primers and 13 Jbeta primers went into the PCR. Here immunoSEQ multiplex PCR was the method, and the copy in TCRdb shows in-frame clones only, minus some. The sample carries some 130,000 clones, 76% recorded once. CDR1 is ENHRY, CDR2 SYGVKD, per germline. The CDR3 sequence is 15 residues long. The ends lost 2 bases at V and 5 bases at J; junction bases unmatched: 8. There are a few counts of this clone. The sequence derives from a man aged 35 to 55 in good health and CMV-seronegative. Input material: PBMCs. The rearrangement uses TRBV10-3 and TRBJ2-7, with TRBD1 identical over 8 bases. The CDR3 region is CAISEQETGVDEQYF. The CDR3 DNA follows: TGTGCCATCAGTGAGCAAGAGACAGGGGTCGACGAGCAGTACTTC.